This TCR beta chain was captured in a study of read filtering for tumor transcriptome and immune sequencing. Study as a whole: IR-seq gave about 4 to 10.27 million TCR reads per sample; RNA-seq gave about 80 to 1273.

From roughly 0.4 ug of RNA, a library with molecular barcoded alpha/delta and beta/gamma adaptors was made. MiXCR, run by TCRdb on the reads, gives a single entry per CDR3 protein. The repertoire holds 25,000 to 35,000 distinct CDR3 sequences, with less than 20% as singletons. This clonotype was observed many times. Every patient had bone marrow sampled while the disease was active. The CDR3 consists of 14 residues. Germline V gives CDR1 SEHNR, CDR2 FQNEAQ (reference sequence). The V gene lost 1 base and the J gene lost 8 bases, with 11 bases spanning the gap. The chain links TRBV7-9 to TRBJ1-4, with TRBD1 as a possible D gene (6 bases). Material: a population of CD138-negative cells sorted from bone marrow. The receptor was isolated from a donor aged 40 or over with multiple myeloma. The CDR3 region has the DNA TGTGCCAGCAGCTTAGGGACAGTAATCGAAAAACTGTTTTTT. Residues: CASSLGTVIEKLFF. Together with reference TRBV7-9 and TRBJ1-4, the CDR3 gives the full variable domain: DTGVSQNPRHKITKRGQNVTFRCDPISEHNRLYWYRQTLGQGPEFLTYFQNEAQLEKSRLLSDRFSAERPKGSFSTLEIQRTEQGDSAMYLCASSLGTVIEKLFFGSGTQLSVL.